This is a list of T cell receptor beta chains from one sample in a study of identical twins. TCRdb redid the calling of the 5' RACE reads with MiXCR, one entry per CDR3 protein. The sample includes 350,000 to 400,000 distinct CDR3 sequences, roughly 9% seen only once; the top ten take under 9.5%. Sequenced: naive T cells sorted from blood. The receptors originated from a woman between 50 and 59 years old in good health. Both conserved end residues are part of each CDR3. The order of the fields is clone size, J gene, V gene, D gene, CDR3 DNA, CDR3 protein. The D gene is left open where the match is weak. Size tells how often a clone was seen (once, few, many) or the class of an expanded clone, and some rows leave it out.

>-|TRBJ2-4|TRBV20-1|-
TGCAGTGCTAGTTACCCTCCGGGACTCGAGGGGATGAACATTCAGTACTTC
CSASYPPGLEGMNIQYF
>-|TRBJ1-6|TRBV5-6|-
TGTGCCAGCAGCCCCCAAGGGCTTGGGGGTTCACCCCTCCACTTT
CASSPQGLGGSPLHF
>few|TRBJ2-3|TRBV25-1|-
TGTGCCAGCAGTGAATCCGGGGCCCCCACAGATACGCAGTATTTT
CASSESGAPTDTQYF
>many|TRBJ2-3|TRBV6-4|TRBD2
TGTGCCAGCAGTGACTCGATGGCTAGCGGGTACACTGATACGCAGTATTTT
CASSDSMASGYTDTQYF
>few|TRBJ2-3|TRBV5-1|TRBD2
TGCGCCAGCAGCTTCGGTCTAGCGGCCACAGATACGCAGTATTTT
CASSFGLAATDTQYF
>-|TRBJ2-1|TRBV7-9|-
TGTGCCAGCAGCCTCTCCGGGGGTGGCACCTACAATGAGCAGTTCTTC
CASSLSGGGTYNEQFF
>-|TRBJ2-1|TRBV12-3/TRBV12-4|-
TGTGCCAGCAGTTTCCAGGGGAGCCACAATGAGCAGTTCTTC
CASSFQGSHNEQFF
>few|TRBJ2-2|TRBV6-5|-
TGTGCCAGCGCACTTCCGGGAGACACCGGGGAGCTGTTTTTT
CASALPGDTGELFF
>many|TRBJ2-2|TRBV29-1|-
TGCAGCGTTCGCGGGGGCAGCTCGAACACCGGGGAGCTGTTTTTT
CSVRGGSSNTGELFF
>-|TRBJ2-3|TRBV14|-
TGTGCCAGCAGCCAAGGGACTCCGGATACGCAGTATTTT
CASSQGTPDTQYF
>-|TRBJ1-2|TRBV15|-
TGTGCCACCAGCGGCCACTATGGCTACACCTTC
CATSGHYGYTF
>many|TRBJ2-2|TRBV6-5|-
TGTGCCAGCAGTTACTCCAGGGGTATCGGGGAGCTGTTTTTT
CASSYSRGIGELFF
>many|TRBJ2-1|TRBV5-1|TRBD2
TGCGCCAGCAGCTTCCAGGATCCGACTAGCGGGAGGGCCGATGAGCAGTTCTTC
CASSFQDPTSGRADEQFF
>few|TRBJ2-1|TRBV4-1|-
TGCGCCAGCAGCCCCGCGGGGAGGATGCGAGCCTACAATGAGCAGTTCTTC
CASSPAGRMRAYNEQFF
>many|TRBJ2-7|TRBV5-8|TRBD2
TGTGCCAGCCACGGTTTGACGGGAGGGTCCTACGAGCAGTACTTC
CASHGLTGGSYEQYF
>many|TRBJ2-1|TRBV15|-
TGTGCCACCAGCACCGAGACAGTCTACGATGAGCAGTTCTTC
CATSTETVYDEQFF
>few|TRBJ1-5|TRBV4-1|TRBD1
TGCGCCAGCAGCTTCAGGGGGGTAGGGGATCAGCCCCAGCATTTT
CASSFRGVGDQPQHF
>few|TRBJ2-6|TRBV12-3/TRBV12-4|-
TGTGCCAGCAGCTTAATAACTGGGGCCAACGTCCTGACTTTC
CASSLITGANVLTF
>many|TRBJ2-1|TRBV4-2|-
TGTGCCAGCAGCCAAGATCGTGGGTGGGGGCAGTTCTTC
CASSQDRGWGQFF
>-|TRBJ2-1|TRBV5-1|TRBD1
TGCGCCAGCAGCCCGGACAGGGGCGATGTAGATGAGCAGTTCTTC
CASSPDRGDVDEQFF
>many|TRBJ1-5|TRBV2|TRBD1
TGTGCCAGCAGCGAGGACAGGGCGGATCAGCCCCAGCATTTT
CASSEDRADQPQHF
>many|TRBJ1-1|TRBV12-3/TRBV12-4|-
TGTGCCAGCAGGGACGGGAACACTGAAGCTTTCTTT
CASRDGNTEAFF
>few|TRBJ2-3|TRBV5-6|-
TGTGCCAGCAGCTTGGGACCGCGATCCGCAGATACGCAGTATTTT
CASSLGPRSADTQYF
>once|TRBJ2-1|TRBV5-1|TRBD1
TGCGCCAGCAGCTTGGCCACAGGGGTCGATGAGCAGTTCTTC
CASSLATGVDEQFF
>-|TRBJ1-1|TRBV20-1|-
TGCAGTGCTAGCCAACCTCCTTCGGCGGCGGATCGCTTT
CSASQPPSAADRF
>many|TRBJ2-1|TRBV5-1|TRBD1
TGCGCCAGCAGCCTATTACCGGACAGGGATGCGCCGTTCTTC
CASSLLPDRDAPFF
>-|TRBJ2-1|TRBV7-9|-
TGTGCCAGCAGCTCGCGGACAGTCCCACACAATGAGCAGTTCTTC
CASSSRTVPHNEQFF
>-|TRBJ2-2|TRBV6-5|-
TGTGCCAGCAGTTACGAGACAGCGAACACCGGGGAGCTGTTTTTT
CASSYETANTGELFF
>-|TRBJ2-1|TRBV18|TRBD2
TGTGCCAGCTCGTTGGTAGCGGGGGACTACAATGAGCAGTTCTTC
CASSLVAGDYNEQFF
>-|TRBJ2-1|TRBV3-1|TRBD2
TGTGCCAGCAGCCAAGTCCGCGCGGCGGGAGTTAATGATGAGCAGTTCTTC
CASSQVRAAGVNDEQFF
>-|TRBJ2-7|TRBV12-3/TRBV12-4|-
TGTGCCAGCAGTCAACGACCCCAGAGAGGGCCTTACGAGCAGTACTTC
CASSQRPQRGPYEQYF
>few|TRBJ2-1|TRBV20-1|-
TGCAGTGCTTACGGGACGACGCACAATGAGCAGTTCTTC
CSAYGTTHNEQFF
>-|TRBJ1-1|TRBV29-1|TRBD1
TGCAGCGCTCGGACAGGGAGCACTGAAGCTTTCTTT
CSARTGSTEAFF
>-|TRBJ2-3|TRBV4-1|TRBD2
TGCGCCAGCAGCCTACAAGACCGGACTAGCGGGTCAGGAGATACGCAGTATTTT
CASSLQDRTSGSGDTQYF
>few|TRBJ2-3|TRBV5-1|TRBD2
TGCGCCAGCAGCTTGGGAGCGGGAGGGCCCTCGGATACGCAGTATTTT
CASSLGAGGPSDTQYF
>many|TRBJ2-1|TRBV6-1|-
TGTGCCAGCACGGGGAAAGTAAATGAGCAGTTCTTC
CASTGKVNEQFF
>-|TRBJ1-1|TRBV5-1|-
TGCGCCAGCAGCAGGGACCAGAACACTGAAGCTTTCTTT
CASSRDQNTEAFF
>-|TRBJ2-3|TRBV6-2/TRBV6-3|TRBD2
TGTGCCAGCAGTCCACTAGCGGGTCTGGGGGTCGCGGATACGCAGTATTTT
CASSPLAGLGVADTQYF
>many|TRBJ2-5|TRBV11-2|-
TGTGCCAGCAGCTTAAATGCGGTCACCGGTGAGACCCAGTACTTC
CASSLNAVTGETQYF
>many|TRBJ2-5|TRBV12-3/TRBV12-4|-
TGTGCCAGCAGCCAAAGACACGCCGGCGAGGCCCAGTACTTC
CASSQRHAGEAQYF